Following are 18 T cell receptor beta chains from one sample sequenced in a study of PD-L1 blockade in urothelial cancer. Profiling relied on immunoSEQ multiplex PCR, and the TCRdb table lists in-frame clones only, not all of them. The profile covers about 63,000 clones, with 80% to 85% appearing a single time and 3.2% taken by the ten largest. As for time point: pretreatment peripheral blood. Sequenced here: PBMCs, sampled around atezolizumab (anti-PD-L1) treatment. The receptor set was obtained from a man aged 65 to 85 with urothelial cancer.

This clone appeared a single time. CDR3 loop: CASSEGLAGGTDTQYF. In nucleotides, the CDR3 is TGTGCCAGCAGCGAGGGACTAGCGGGAGGCACAGATACGCAGTATTTT. J is TRBJ2-3 and V is TRBV9, with 14 bases lining up with TRBD2. CDR1 SGDLS and CDR2 YYNGEE come from the germline V gene. The CDR3 contains 16 residues. The trim removed 3 bases at V and 1 base at J, leaving 1 base unmatched.

The chain combines TRBV30 with TRBJ2-7; tentatively, D is TRBD2 (7 bases). The CDR3 runs to 14 residues. Germline-derived CDR1 and CDR2 are GTSNPN and SVGIG (reference sequence). Trimming took 4 bases from V and 0 from J, leaving 13 bases between them. For the CDR3, the DNA is TGTGCCTGGAAAGTAGGGGGGGACTCCTACGAGCAGTACTTC. Protein sequence: CAWKVGGDSYEQYF.

This clone was seen a few times. The chain carries TRBV5-6 and TRBJ2-3; TRBD1 matches at 9 bases. Per the germline V gene, CDR1 is SGHDT and CDR2 is YYEEEE. This CDR3 contains 18 residues. Germline trimming cut 2 bases from V and 2 bases from J; bases unmatched to any gene: 12. CDR3 protein: CASSFGSGTGRYTDTQYF. The CDR3 DNA reads TGTGCCAGCAGCTTTGGTTCCGGGACAGGGCGCTACACAGATACGCAGTATTTT. The complete variable domain, with remaining parts taken from reference TRBV5-6 and TRBJ2-3, reads DAGVTQSPTHLIKTRGQQVTLRCSPKSGHDTVSWYQQALGQGPQFIFQYYEEEERQRGNFPDRFSGHQFPNYSSELNVNALLLGDSALYLCASSFGSGTGRYTDTQYFGPGTRLTVL.

This chain joins TRBV9 and TRBJ2-3; 8 bases are shared with TRBD1. V gave up 0 bases and J gave up 2 bases; unmatched junction bases: 5. This CDR3 has 16 amino acids. Germline V gene sequence: CDR1 SGDLS, CDR2 YYNGEE. The CDR3 loop is CASSVGDRGVTDTQYF. CDR3 coding DNA: TGTGCCAGCAGCGTAGGTGACAGGGGAGTCACAGATACGCAGTATTTT.

The chain uses TRBV5-1 and TRBJ1-1, with TRBD1 matching over 9 bases. The CDR3 runs to 15 residues. Per the germline V gene, CDR1 is SGHRS and CDR2 is YFSETQ. Trimming removed 0 bases from V and 6 bases from J; junction bases left unmatched: 6. The CDR3 here is CASSLETGGGAEAFF. DNA of the CDR3: TGCGCCAGCAGCTTGGAGACAGGGGGTGGGGCTGAAGCTTTCTTT.

The chain employs TRBV5-1 and TRBJ2-5; maybe TRBD1 (5 bases). The CDR3 has 13 amino acids. Germline assignment: CDR1 SGHRS and CDR2 YFSETQ. The V end lost 3 bases, the J end lost 5 bases, and 11 bases lay between the germline ends. The CDR3 nucleotides read TGCGCCAGCAGCTCCAGGGTTGATGAGACCCAGTACTTC. Translation: CASSSRVDETQYF.

J is TRBJ1-1 and V is TRBV5-4; TRBD1 might be the D (6 bases). The V and J ends lost 4 bases and 6 bases respectively, with 16 bases between them. This CDR3 is built from 14 residues. CDR1 is SGHNT, CDR2 YYREEE, per germline (reference sequence). CDR3 DNA: TGTGCCAGCAGCCTGACAGGCCTAGTAGCTGAAGCTTTCTTT. It translates to CASSLTGLVAEAFF.

The V call is TRBV7-2, the J call TRBJ1-2; TRBD1 matches 7 bases. Losses at the gene ends were 0 bases for V and 3 bases for J; bases not matched to a gene: 1. The CDR3 totals 14 residues. Per germline, CDR1 SGHTA and CDR2 FQGNSA. This CDR3 reads CASSLAGQHYGYTF. The CDR3 region has the DNA TGTGCCAGCAGCTTAGCGGGACAGCACTATGGCTACACCTTC.

This clone was seen once. As DNA, the CDR3 is TGTGCCAGCAGCTTGGCGGGGACAGGCACAGATACGCAGTATTTT. This encodes CASSLAGTGTDTQYF. This chain links TRBV5-4 with TRBJ2-3; 7 nucleotides agree with TRBD1. CDR1 and CDR2 from the germline V gene are SGHNT and YYREEE (reference sequence). CDR3 length: 15 residues. The trim removed 0 bases at V and 1 base at J, leaving 2 bases unmatched. Complete variable domain (other parts from reference TRBV5-4 and TRBJ2-3): ETGVTQSPTHLIKTRGQQVTLRCSSQSGHNTVSWYQQALGQGPQFIFQYYREEENGRGNFPPRFSGLQFPNYSSELNVNALELDDSALYLCASSLAGTGTDTQYFGPGTRLTVL.

The V gene is TRBV27, the J gene TRBJ2-5, with unresolved D. Germline CDR1 reads MNHEY; CDR2 reads SMNVEV (reference sequence). The CDR3 is made up of 12 amino acids. Trimming took 0 bases from V and 5 from J, leaving 4 bases between them. In DNA, the CDR3 is TGTGCCAGCAGTTTATCCGGGGAGACCCAGTACTTC. Translating it yields CASSLSGETQYF.

This chain uses TRBV15 with TRBJ1-1, with D maybe TRBD1 (6 bases). The germline V and J ends were trimmed by 0 bases and 4 bases, with 9 bases remaining between them. The germline CDR1 and CDR2 sequences are LNHNV and YYDKDF (reference sequence). CDR3 length equals 14 residues. CDR3 bases: TGTGCCACCAGCAGAGATGTAGGGGGCACTGAAGCTTTCTTT. Protein sequence: CATSRDVGGTEAFF.

This chain uses TRBV19 with TRBJ2-2, with TRBD1 identical over 9 bases. Per the germline V gene, CDR1 is LNHDA and CDR2 is SQIVND (reference sequence). CDR3 length: 15 amino acids. V lost 7 bases and J lost 4; bases outside the gene matches: 7. CDR3 sequence (DNA): TGTGCCAGTATTCGACAGGGGGTGGGCACCGGGGAGCTGTTTTTT. Residues: CASIRQGVGTGELFF.

This clone has just a few counts. This chain joins TRBV13 and TRBJ2-7; 7 nucleotides agree with TRBD2. Germline V gene lookup returns CDR1 PRHDT and CDR2 FYEKMQ (reference sequence). This CDR3 spans 14 amino acids. With V trimmed by 6 bases and J by 4 bases, 9 bases remained unmatched. CDR3: CASRPGLELYEQYF. CDR3 DNA sequence: TGTGCCAGCAGGCCTGGACTAGAATTGTACGAGCAGTACTTC. The complete variable domain, with remaining parts taken from reference TRBV13 and TRBJ2-7, reads AAGVIQSPRHLIKEKRETATLKCYPIPRHDTVYWYQQGPGQDPQFLISFYEKMQSDKGSIPDRFSAQQFSDYHSELNMSSLELGDSALYFCASRPGLELYEQYFGPGTRLTVT.

The count of this clone is one. This rearrangement joins TRBV11-2 to TRBJ2-3; maybe TRBD2 (6 bases). Trimming pared 2 bases from V and 6 bases from J, leaving 21 bases between. CDR3 length: 17 residues. CDR1 SGHAT and CDR2 FQNNGV come from the germline V gene. The CDR3 protein is CASSLSSGTRGGDTQYF. The CDR3 DNA reads TGTGCCAGCAGCTTATCGTCAGGGACCCGCGGAGGGGATACGCAGTATTTT.

The V call is TRBV19, the J call TRBJ2-2, with 9 nucleotides matching TRBD1. The CDR3 consists of 16 residues. Germline trimming cut 5 bases from V and 4 bases from J; bases unmatched to any gene: 8. CDR1 is LNHDA, CDR2 SQIVND, per germline (reference sequence). Here the CDR3 reads CASSHTGGFGTGELFF. The CDR3 coding sequence is TGTGCCAGTAGTCACACAGGGGGCTTCGGCACCGGGGAGCTGTTTTTT.

In its sample, this clone was seen once. The chain links TRBV15 to TRBJ2-4, with 7 bases aligning to TRBD1. Germline CDR1 and CDR2: LNHNV and YYDKDF (reference sequence). The CDR3 has 15 amino acids. V lost 3 bases to trimming and J lost 3 bases; unmatched junction nucleotides: 5. The CDR3 spells CATSRAGTDKNIQYF. In nucleotides, the CDR3 is TGTGCCACCAGCAGGGCCGGGACAGACAAAAACATTCAGTACTTC.

The chain carries TRBV2 and TRBJ2-7; 9 bases are shared with TRBD1. Per germline, CDR1 SNHLY and CDR2 FYNNEI. The CDR3 has 13 residues. Losses at the gene ends were 8 bases for V and 6 bases for J; bases not matched to a gene: 8. The CDR3 loop is CASERDRAIEQYF. The CDR3 DNA follows: TGTGCCAGCGAAAGGGACAGGGCCATCGAGCAGTACTTC.

The chain links TRBV5-1 to TRBJ2-2, with D possibly matching TRBD1 (5 bases). V gave up 2 bases and J gave up 3 bases, with 8 bases separating them. Per germline, CDR1 SGHRS and CDR2 YFSETQ. The CDR3 covers 14 residues. CDR3 amino acids: CASSLARDTGELFF. The CDR3 nucleotides read TGCGCCAGCAGCTTAGCCAGGGACACCGGGGAGCTGTTTTTT. Supplemented by reference TRBV5-1 and TRBJ2-2, the full variable domain reads KAGVTQTPRYLIKTRGQQVTLSCSPISGHRSVSWYQQTPGQGLQFLFEYFSETQRNKGNFPGRFSGRQFSNSRSEMNVSTLELGDSALYLCASSLARDTGELFFGEGSRLTVL.